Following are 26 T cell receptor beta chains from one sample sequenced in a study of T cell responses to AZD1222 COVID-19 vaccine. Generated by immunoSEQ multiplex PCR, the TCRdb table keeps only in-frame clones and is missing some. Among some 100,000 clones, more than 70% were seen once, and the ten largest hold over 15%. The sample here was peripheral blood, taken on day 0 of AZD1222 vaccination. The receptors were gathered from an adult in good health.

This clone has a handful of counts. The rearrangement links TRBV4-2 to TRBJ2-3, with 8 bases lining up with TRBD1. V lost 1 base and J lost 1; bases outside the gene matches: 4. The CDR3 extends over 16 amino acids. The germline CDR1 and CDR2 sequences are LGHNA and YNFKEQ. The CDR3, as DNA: TGTGCCAGCAGCCAAGGCCGGGACAGGCGCACAGATACGCAGTATTTT. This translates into CASSQGRDRRTDTQYF.

The CDR3 DNA reads as TGTGCCAGCAGACGCGACAAACCCAACACTGAAGCTTTCTTT. It codes for CASRRDKPNTEAFF. The chain recombines TRBV6-5 with TRBJ1-1; D gene uncertain. The CDR3 has 14 amino acids. V lost 6 bases and J lost 2, with 13 bases in between. In germline, CDR1 is MNHEY, CDR2 SVGAGI.

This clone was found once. The CDR3 nucleotides are TGTGCCAGCAGCGTAGAGGGGGACCGTGATTCACCCCTCCACTTT. This encodes CASSVEGDRDSPLHF. The chain has TRBV9 and TRBJ1-6, with a tentative D call TRBD1 (6 bases). Trimming took 0 bases from V and 8 from J, leaving 12 bases between them. Per germline, CDR1 SGDLS and CDR2 YYNGEE. The CDR3 has 15 amino acids.

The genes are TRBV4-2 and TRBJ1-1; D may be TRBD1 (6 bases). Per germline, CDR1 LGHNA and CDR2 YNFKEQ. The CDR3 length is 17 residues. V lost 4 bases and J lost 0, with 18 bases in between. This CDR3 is CASSPRTLQGMNTEAFF. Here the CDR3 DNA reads TGTGCCAGCAGCCCCCGAACGTTACAGGGAATGAACACTGAAGCTTTCTTT.

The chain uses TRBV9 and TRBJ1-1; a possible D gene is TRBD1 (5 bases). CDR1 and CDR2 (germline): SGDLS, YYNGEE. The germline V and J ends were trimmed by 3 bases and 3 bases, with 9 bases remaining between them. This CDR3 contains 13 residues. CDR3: CASSALGDTEAFF. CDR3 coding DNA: TGTGCCAGCAGCGCTCTGGGGGACACTGAAGCTTTCTTT. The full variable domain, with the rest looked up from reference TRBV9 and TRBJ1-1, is DSGVTQTPKHLITATGQRVTLRCSPRSGDLSVYWYQQSLDQGLQFLIQYYNGEERAKGNILERFSAQQFPDLHSELNLSSLELGDSALYFCASSALGDTEAFFGQGTRLTVV.

CDR3 bases: TGTGCCAGCAGTTTAAGGGGTGTCCAGTACCCCCAGTACTTC. Translating it yields CASSLRGVQYPQYF. The gene calls are TRBV27 and TRBJ2-5; the D gene is possibly TRBD1 (5 bases). Germline CDR1 reads MNHEY; CDR2 reads SMNVEV (reference sequence). This CDR3 has 14 residues. V lost 2 bases, J lost 9 bases, and 16 bases lay in between.

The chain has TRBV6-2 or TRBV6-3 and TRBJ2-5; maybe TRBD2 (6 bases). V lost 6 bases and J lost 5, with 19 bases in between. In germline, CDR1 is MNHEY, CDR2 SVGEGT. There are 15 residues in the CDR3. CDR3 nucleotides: TGTGCCAGCAGCCTAACGGGGACTGTCTCGGAGACCCAGTACTTC. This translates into CASSLTGTVSETQYF.

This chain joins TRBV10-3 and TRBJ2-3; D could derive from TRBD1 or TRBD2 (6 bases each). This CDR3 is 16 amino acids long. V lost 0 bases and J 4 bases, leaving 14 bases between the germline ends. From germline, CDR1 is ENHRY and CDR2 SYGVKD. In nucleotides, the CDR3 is TGTGCCATCAGTGAGTCAGGAGGGGGACGGGCAGATACGCAGTATTTT. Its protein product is CAISESGGGRADTQYF.

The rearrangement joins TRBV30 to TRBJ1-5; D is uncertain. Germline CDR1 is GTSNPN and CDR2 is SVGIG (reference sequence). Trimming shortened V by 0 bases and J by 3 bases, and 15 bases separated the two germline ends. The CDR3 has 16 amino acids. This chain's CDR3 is CAWSVGSLSYNQPQHF. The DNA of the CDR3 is TGTGCCTGGAGTGTAGGGAGTCTCAGCTACAATCAGCCCCAGCATTTT.

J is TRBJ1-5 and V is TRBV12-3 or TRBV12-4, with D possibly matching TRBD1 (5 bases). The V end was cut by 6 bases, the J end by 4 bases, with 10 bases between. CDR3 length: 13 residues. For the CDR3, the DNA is TGTGCCAGCAGGCTCGGGGGGAATCAGCCCCAGCATTTT. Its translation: CASRLGGNQPQHF.

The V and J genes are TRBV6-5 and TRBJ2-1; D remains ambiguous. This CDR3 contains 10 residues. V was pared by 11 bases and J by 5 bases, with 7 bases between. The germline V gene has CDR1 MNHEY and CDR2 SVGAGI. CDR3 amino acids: CAAAHNEQFF. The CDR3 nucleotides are TGTGCCGCCGCACACAATGAGCAGTTCTTC.

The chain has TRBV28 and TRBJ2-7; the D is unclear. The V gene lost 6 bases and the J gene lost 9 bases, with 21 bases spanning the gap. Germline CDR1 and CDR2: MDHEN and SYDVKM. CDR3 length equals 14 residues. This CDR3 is CASSQTAMKEAQYF. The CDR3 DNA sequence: TGTGCCAGCAGCCAAACCGCGATGAAAGAGGCGCAGTACTTC.

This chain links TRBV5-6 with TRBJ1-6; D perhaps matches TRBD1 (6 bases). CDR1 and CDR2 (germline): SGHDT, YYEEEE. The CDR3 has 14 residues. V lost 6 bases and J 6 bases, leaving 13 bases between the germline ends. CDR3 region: CASTRRTVNSPLHF. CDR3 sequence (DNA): TGTGCCAGCACCAGAAGGACAGTTAATTCACCCCTCCACTTT.

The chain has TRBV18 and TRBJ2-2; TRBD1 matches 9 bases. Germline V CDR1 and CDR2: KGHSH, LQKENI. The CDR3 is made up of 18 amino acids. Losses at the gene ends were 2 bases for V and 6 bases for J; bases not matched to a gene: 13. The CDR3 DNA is TGTGCCAGCTCACCAGGACAGGGGAAGCCGCTATTCCCCGGGGAGCTGTTTTTT. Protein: CASSPGQGKPLFPGELFF.

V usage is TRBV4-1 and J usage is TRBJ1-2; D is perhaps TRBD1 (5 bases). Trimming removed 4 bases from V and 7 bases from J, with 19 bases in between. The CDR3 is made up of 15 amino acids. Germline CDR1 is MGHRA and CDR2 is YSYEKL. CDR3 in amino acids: CASSPNVQWRGGYTF. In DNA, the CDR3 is TGCGCCAGCAGCCCTAATGTCCAGTGGAGGGGTGGCTACACCTTC.

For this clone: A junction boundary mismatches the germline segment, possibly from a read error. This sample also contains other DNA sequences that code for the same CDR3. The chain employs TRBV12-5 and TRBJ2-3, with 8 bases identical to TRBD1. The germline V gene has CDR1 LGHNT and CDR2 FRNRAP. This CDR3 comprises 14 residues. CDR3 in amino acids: CASGLDRATDTQYF. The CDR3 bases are TGTGCTAGCGGTTTGGACAGGGCCACAGATACGCAGTATTTT.

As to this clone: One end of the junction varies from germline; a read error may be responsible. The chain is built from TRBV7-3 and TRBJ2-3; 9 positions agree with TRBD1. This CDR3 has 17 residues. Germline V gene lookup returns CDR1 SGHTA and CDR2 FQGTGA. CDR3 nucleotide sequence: TGTGCCAGCAGCTCTCCCCCGGGACAGGGTAGCACAGATATGCAGTATTTT. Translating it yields CASSSPPGQGSTDMQYF.

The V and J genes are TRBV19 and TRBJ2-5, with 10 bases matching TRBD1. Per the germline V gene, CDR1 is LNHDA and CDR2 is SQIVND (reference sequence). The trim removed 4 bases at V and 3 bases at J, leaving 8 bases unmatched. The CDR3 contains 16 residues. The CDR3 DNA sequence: TGTGCCAGTAGTACCTCCACAGGGACAGGGGAAGAGACCCAGTACTTC. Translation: CASSTSTGTGEETQYF.

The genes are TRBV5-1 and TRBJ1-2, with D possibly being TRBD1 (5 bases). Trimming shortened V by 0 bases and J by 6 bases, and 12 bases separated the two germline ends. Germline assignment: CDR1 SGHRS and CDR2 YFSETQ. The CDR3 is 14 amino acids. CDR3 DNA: TGCGCCAGCAGCTTGGCCGGTAGGGGTAATGGCTACACCTTC. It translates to CASSLAGRGNGYTF.

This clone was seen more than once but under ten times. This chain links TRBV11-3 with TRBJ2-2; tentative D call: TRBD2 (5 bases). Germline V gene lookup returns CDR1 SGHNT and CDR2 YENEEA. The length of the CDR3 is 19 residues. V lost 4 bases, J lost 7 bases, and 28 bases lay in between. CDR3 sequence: CASSSRGLGIVKEVGELFF. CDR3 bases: TGTGCCAGCAGCTCCCGGGGTCTCGGGATTGTCAAAGAGGTCGGGGAGCTGTTTTTT.

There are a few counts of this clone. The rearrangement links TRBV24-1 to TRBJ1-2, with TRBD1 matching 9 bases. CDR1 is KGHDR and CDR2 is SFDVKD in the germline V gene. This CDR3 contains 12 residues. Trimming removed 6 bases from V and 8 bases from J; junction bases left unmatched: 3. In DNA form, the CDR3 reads TGTGCCACCAGTTCTGACAGGGGGGGCTACACCTTC. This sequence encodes CATSSDRGGYTF.

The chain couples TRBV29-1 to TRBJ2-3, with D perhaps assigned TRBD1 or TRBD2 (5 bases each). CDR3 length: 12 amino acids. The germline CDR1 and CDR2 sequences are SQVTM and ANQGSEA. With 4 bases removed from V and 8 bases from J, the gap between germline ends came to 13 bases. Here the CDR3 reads CSVALAGGTQYF. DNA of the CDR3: TGCAGCGTTGCGCTCGCTGGGGGTACGCAGTATTTT.

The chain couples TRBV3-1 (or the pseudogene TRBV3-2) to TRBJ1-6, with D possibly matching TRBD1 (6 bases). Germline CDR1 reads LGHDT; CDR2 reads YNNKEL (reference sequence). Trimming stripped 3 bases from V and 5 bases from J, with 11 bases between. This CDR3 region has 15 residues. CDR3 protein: CASSQARGNNSPLHF. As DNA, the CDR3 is TGTGCCAGCAGCCAGGCCAGGGGAAATAATTCACCCCTCCACTTT.

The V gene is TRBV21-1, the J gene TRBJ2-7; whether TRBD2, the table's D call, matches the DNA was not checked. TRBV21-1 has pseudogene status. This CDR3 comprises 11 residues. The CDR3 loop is CARGRKDEQYV. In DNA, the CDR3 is TGTGCCCGAGGAAGGAAGGACGAGCAGTACGTC.

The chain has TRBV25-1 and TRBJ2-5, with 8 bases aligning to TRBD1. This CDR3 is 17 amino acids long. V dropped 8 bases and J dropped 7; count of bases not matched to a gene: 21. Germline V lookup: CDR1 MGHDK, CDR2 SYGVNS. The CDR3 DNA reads TGTGCCAGCTCAGACAAGGATTGGGGAGGACAGGGTTTGACCCAGTACTTC. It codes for CASSDKDWGGQGLTQYF. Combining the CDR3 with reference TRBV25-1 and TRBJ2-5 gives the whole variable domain EADIYQTPRYLVIGTGKKITLECSQTMGHDKMYWYQQDPGMELHLIHYSYGVNSTEKGDLSSESTVSRIRTEHFPLTLESARPSHTSQYLCASSDKDWGGQGLTQYFGPGTRLLVL.

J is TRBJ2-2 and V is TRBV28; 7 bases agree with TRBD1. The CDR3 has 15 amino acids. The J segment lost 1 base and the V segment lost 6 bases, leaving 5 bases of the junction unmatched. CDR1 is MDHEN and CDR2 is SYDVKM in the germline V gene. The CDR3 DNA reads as TGTGCCAGCAGGTCAGGGGGAAAGAACACCGGGGAGCTGTTTTTT. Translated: CASRSGGKNTGELFF.